This TCR beta chain was sequenced for a study of blood T cell repertoires in COVID-19. At the level of the study: Collection of acute and convalescent COVID-19 samples took place in the United States, Italy and Spain. From T cells, B-cell-depleted T cells, or PBMCs came the material, which was cDNA or gDNA.

The age range of participants was 18 to 89 years, with residence in about 25 US areas. Assignment of participants to cohorts was predicated upon participant-reported clinical history. In germline, CDR1 is KGHSH, CDR2 LQKENI. Trimming removed 2 bases from V and 6 bases from J, with 6 bases in between. This CDR3 comprises 12 residues. Measured with immunoSEQ multiplex PCR; TCRdb has only the in-frame clones, and not every one. The sample records about 280,000 clones, 85% to 90% being singletons. The sequence was collected from a woman aged 25 to 39 with acute COVID-19. The sample consisted of PBMCs or T cells enriched from blood (not recorded which). The chain joins TRBV18 to TRBJ2-3; unclear D gene. CDR3 loop: CASSPGEDTQYF. CDR3 coding DNA: TGTGCCAGCTCACCAGGAGAGGATACGCAGTATTTT.